This T cell receptor beta chain was documented in a study of T cell responses to AZD1222 COVID-19 vaccine. Study summary: Researchers grouped second doses given at about 4 or about 12 weeks into one pool. Study-level results: The study found Spike-specific TCR breadth and depth rose after two AZD1222 doses. Only six or seven AZD1222 recipients tested seropositive at baseline. It should be noted that donors were predominantly white British and more often female, and clonal diversity was possibly underestimated.

Profiling relied on immunoSEQ multiplex PCR, and the TCRdb table lists in-frame clones only, not all of them. The sample lists 85,000 to 100,000 clones; 86% were seen once. The CDR3 is made up of 15 amino acids. The germline CDR1 and CDR2 sequences are LNHDA and SQIVND (reference sequence). Trimming took off 6 bases at V and 4 bases at J, with 13 bases between the two ends. As for this clone: As yet, its antigen is unknown.

The TCR was taken from an adult in good health. V gene TRBV19 combines with J gene TRBJ1-6; a weak D match, TRBD1 (5 bases). The material was peripheral blood, obtained on day 0 of AZD1222 vaccination. The DNA of the CDR3 is TGTGCCAGTAGAGTTAAAGGGGATTATAATTCACCCCTCCACTTT. This codes for CASRVKGDYNSPLHF. Based on the CDR3 plus reference TRBV19 and TRBJ1-6, the full variable domain is DGGITQSPKYLFRKEGQNVTLSCEQNLNHDAMYWYRQDPGQGLRLIYYSQIVNDFQKGDIAEGYSVSREKKESFPLTVTSAQKNPTAFYLCASRVKGDYNSPLHFGNGTRLTVT.